Shown below are 3 T cell receptor beta chains from a single sample sequenced in a study of blood T cell repertoires in COVID-19 (dated by TCRdb to 2018 to 2021). Receptors were amplified or captured by the immunoSEQ multiplex PCR assay. TCRdb's version of the immuneACCESS table is confined to in-frame rearrangements and falls short of the full clone set. An unresolved V gene accounts for under half of the shortfall where checked; the remainder is of unknown origin. This sample comprises about 290,000 clones, 75% to 90% of them detected only once. The top ten clones comprise about 1.7% of the sample. Sequences were obtained from PBMCs or T cells enriched from blood (not recorded which). The source is a woman between 35 and 50 years old who had recovered from COVID-19.

V and J are TRBV4-3 and TRBJ2-1; 12 positions match TRBD2. This CDR3 has 17 amino acids. Germline V gene data show CDR1 as LGHNA and CDR2 as YSLEER. The V segment lost 3 bases and the J segment 7 bases; nucleotides outside the gene matches: 10. In nucleotides, the CDR3 is TGCGCCAGCAGCCACGCTCCCTCTAGCGGGAGGGCGAATGAGCAGTTCTTC. It is translated as CASSHAPSSGRANEQFF.

This clone has only one observation. V is TRBV7-3 and J is TRBJ2-3, with TRBD1 as a possible D gene (5 bases). Germline-derived CDR1 and CDR2 are SGHTA and FQGTGA. The CDR3 has 14 residues. The ends were cut back, 4 bases at V and 0 bases at J, with 8 bases in the middle. Here the CDR3 DNA reads TGTGCCAGCAGCTCCAGGGCTAGCACAGATACGCAGTATTTT. Residues: CASSSRASTDTQYF.

The chain is built from TRBV10-3 and TRBJ2-7, with D perhaps matching TRBD1 (5 bases). V shed 7 bases and J shed 1 base, with 11 bases lying between them. This CDR3 has 13 residues. Per germline, CDR1 ENHRY and CDR2 SYGVKD. CDR3 nucleotide sequence: TGTGCCATCAATAGACCAGGGTCCTACGAGCAGTACTTC. Translated: CAINRPGSYEQYF.